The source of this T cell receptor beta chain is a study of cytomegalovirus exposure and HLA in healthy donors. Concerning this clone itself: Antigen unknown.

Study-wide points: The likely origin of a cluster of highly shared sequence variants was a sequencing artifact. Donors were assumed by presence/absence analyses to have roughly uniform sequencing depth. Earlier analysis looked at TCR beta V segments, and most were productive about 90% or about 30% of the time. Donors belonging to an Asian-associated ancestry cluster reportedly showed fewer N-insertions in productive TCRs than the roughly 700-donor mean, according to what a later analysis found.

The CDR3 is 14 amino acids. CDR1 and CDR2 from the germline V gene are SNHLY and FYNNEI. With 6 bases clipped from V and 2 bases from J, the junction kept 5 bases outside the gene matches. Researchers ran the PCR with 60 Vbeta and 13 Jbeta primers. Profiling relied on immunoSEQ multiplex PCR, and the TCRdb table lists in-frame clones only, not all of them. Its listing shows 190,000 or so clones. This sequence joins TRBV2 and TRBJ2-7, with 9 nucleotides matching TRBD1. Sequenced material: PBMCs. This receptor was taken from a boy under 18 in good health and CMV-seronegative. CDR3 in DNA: TGTGCCAGCAGCACCGGGACAGGGCCCTACGAGCAGTACTTC. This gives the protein CASSTGTGPYEQYF.